This TCR beta chain was sequenced in a study of OX40 agonist ivuxolimab in advanced cancers. Notes on the research overall: The costimulatory receptor OX40 (CD134) was targeted by ivuxolimab, a fully human IgG2 agonistic monoclonal antibody. Patients were allowed to have had prior anti-PD-1, anti-PD-L1 or anti-CTLA-4 therapy, and around 37% of the dose-escalation patients had previously received checkpoint inhibitors. Among the 50 to 55 dose-escalation patients, around 19 had hepatocellular carcinoma, around 15 melanoma, 9 renal cell carcinoma and 9 head and neck cancer. The paper describes the monotherapy dose-escalation part (N = 52 patients) of the phase I trial of ivuxolimab. The dose-escalation cohort was about 86% male with a mean age of around 64 years, ranging from about 20 to 80. Intravenous ivuxolimab was administered to patients every 2 weeks at six dose levels: 0.01, 0.1, 0.3, 1.5, 3 and 10 mg/kg. Partial responses were achieved by three dose-escalation patients, of whom one had hepatocellular carcinoma and two had cutaneous melanoma. Peripheral TCRbeta sequencing was intended to test whether TCR sequence diversity was altered and clonal T-cell expansion was caused by ivuxolimab.

Genomic DNA was extracted from sorted cells for sequencing of the TCRbeta CDR3 region. The immunoSEQ Assay was used for sequencing of TCRbeta CDR3 regions. TCRdb obtained this table from immuneACCESS and retained in-frame rearrangements with V and J assigned. These tables miss some clones; where compared with another copy, unresolved V genes account for less than half of the shortfall, and the remainder is unexplained. The sample has 45,000 to 50,000 clones on record, approximately 90% of them singletons. The top ten hold about 19% of the sample. Worth noting for this clone: Its antigen is not yet known. Base quality data are lacking; no much larger clone is found one base away.

Via the germline V gene, CDR1 is SGHRS and CDR2 YFSETQ. The CDR3 has 17 amino acids, counting the end cysteine and phenylalanine. Only CDR3 DNA is held: 51 bases, read in frame from base 1. Relative to germline, V is 2 bases shorter and J is 3 bases shorter, with 19 bases between their ends. What the research found in general, with its limitations: After ivuxolimab, expanded clones were on average more numerous among CD8+ T cells than among CD4+ T cells. Partial responders in the 0.1-3.0 mg/kg groups had among the lowest normalized peripheral clonal expansion, especially among CD8+ T cells. Antigen specificity was not determined for the clonally expanded peripheral T cells. Low levels of normalized T-cell clonal expansion were also seen in some patients who did not respond. At doses of 0.1 to 3.0 mg/kg, clonal expansion of both CD4+ and CD8+ blood T cells was observed from baseline to week 6.

The trial excluded patients who had a history of autoimmune disease or were on systemic immunosuppression. Peripheral blood for TCR sequencing was drawn from every dose cohort at baseline, at cycle 4 day 1 and at cycle 7 day 1. Samples were obtained from an open-label, multicenter, first-in-human phase I dose-escalation trial of ivuxolimab. Adults with locally advanced or metastatic melanoma, renal cell carcinoma, hepatocellular carcinoma or head and neck squamous cell carcinoma were enrolled in the trial. Before TCR sequencing, CD4+ T cells and CD8+ T cells were sorted from peripheral blood as separate populations.

This chain joins TRBV5-1 to TRBJ2-3; the D element could tentatively be TRBD1 or TRBD2, as 5 bases agree for each. This sample comprised CD4+ or CD8+ T cells sorted from blood, obtained in a trial of the OX40 agonist ivuxolimab. The receptor was derived from an adult with an advanced solid tumor such as melanoma, head and neck, liver or kidney cancer. The base sequence is TGCGCCAGCAGCTTTAAGACAGACTCAGAGGGAACAGATACGCAGTATTTT. This yields the protein CASSFKTDSEGTDTQYF.